This TCR beta chain was retrieved from a study of OX40 agonist ivuxolimab in advanced cancers. For the study at large: Males comprised 70% to 90% of the group, whose mean age was about 61 years (range 23 to 79).

The trim removed 4 bases at V and 1 base at J, leaving 6 bases unmatched. From germline, CDR1 is MGHRA and CDR2 YSYEKL. CDR3 length: 15 amino acids. Drawing of blood for sampling happened at baseline, at cycle 4 day 1, and at cycle 7 day 1. Note on this clone: Its antigen is unknown.

Regarding the study as a whole: More expanded clones were found, on average, in CD8+ than in CD4+ T cells.

Some clones are missing from TCRdb's copy, which holds only in-frame ones; the method was immunoSEQ multiplex PCR. Among 48,000 or so clones listed, around 90% were seen once. This TCR derives from an adult with an advanced solid tumor such as melanoma, head and neck, liver or kidney cancer. The J gene is TRBJ1-1, the V gene TRBV4-1, with 7 bases identical to TRBD1. Sample: CD4+ or CD8+ T cells sorted from blood, taken in a trial of the OX40 agonist ivuxolimab. CDR3 bases: TGCGCCAGCAGCCCCTGGGACAGAGAGAACACTGAAGCTTTCTTT. Translation gives CASSPWDRENTEAFF.